A single sample gave rise to the 11 T cell receptor beta chains below, sequenced in a study of blood T cells in healthy people across ages. The use of a sample-barcoded 5' primer and a J-beta primer mix characterized a second PCR of about 6 to 12 cycles. TCRdb passed the 5' RACE reads through MiXCR, listing each CDR3 protein once. The repertoire consists of fewer than 900,000 distinct CDR3 sequences, with 49% occurring once and the leading ten covering about a third. The sample was blood. Receptors were obtained from a woman aged 60-75 years in good health.

In this sample, this clonotype turned up a few times. The V gene is TRBV28, the J gene TRBJ2-5, with TRBD2 matching over 10 bases. The tail of the sequence fits TRBJ2-4 better, so the J call may be wrong. The CDR3 covers 17 residues. Germline CDR1 and CDR2: MDHEN and SYDVKM. CDR3 sequence: CASSLPSGRGGRNIQYF. CDR3 DNA sequence: TGTGCCAGCAGTCTACCTAGCGGGAGAGGGGGACGAAACATTCAGTACTTC.

The rearrangement links TRBV7-9 to TRBJ1-4; 9 bases are a match to TRBD1. Germline V lookup: CDR1 SEHNR, CDR2 FQNEAQ (reference sequence). This CDR3 contains 14 residues. Losses at the gene ends were 7 bases for V and 6 bases for J; bases not matched to a gene: 6. The CDR3 DNA follows: TGTGCCAGCAACTGGGGGACAGGGCATGAAAAACTGTTTTTT. It codes for CASNWGTGHEKLFF.

The chain uses TRBV24-1 and TRBJ2-7; the D call may be TRBD1 or TRBD2 (5 bases each). V shed 7 bases and J shed 6 bases, with 15 bases lying between them. This CDR3 has 13 amino acids. Germline V gene lookup returns CDR1 KGHDR and CDR2 SFDVKD. The CDR3, as DNA: TGTGCCACCAGAGGATTTAGGGACGGCGAGCAGTACTTC. This encodes CATRGFRDGEQYF.

The gene calls are TRBV5-6 and TRBJ1-5; D might be TRBD1 (5 bases). Germline V lookup: CDR1 SGHDT, CDR2 YYEEEE. The V end was cut by 0 bases, the J end by 1 base, with 11 bases between. The CDR3 has 16 amino acids. The CDR3 reads CASSLAGTASNQPQHF. CDR3 coding DNA: TGTGCCAGCAGCTTGGCCGGGACCGCGAGCAATCAGCCCCAGCATTTT. Complete variable domain (other parts from reference TRBV5-6 and TRBJ1-5): DAGVTQSPTHLIKTRGQQVTLRCSPKSGHDTVSWYQQALGQGPQFIFQYYEEEERQRGNFPDRFSGHQFPNYSSELNVNALLLGDSALYLCASSLAGTASNQPQHFGDGTRLSIL.

To note about this clonotype: This sequence may be a read error, since a much larger clone differs from it by one base. The rearrangement links TRBV7-3 to TRBJ2-4, with a tentative D call TRBD2 (5 bases). The last part of the DNA fits TRBJ2-5 better; the J call may be wrong. CDR1 and CDR2 (germline): SGHTA, FQGTGA. This CDR3 spans 13 amino acids. CDR3 nucleotide sequence: TGTGCCAGCAGCGTCAGCGGACAAGAGACCCAGTACTTC. Translation gives CASSVSGQETQYF.

On this clonotype: A much more abundant neighbour one base away suggests this may be a read error. The chain links TRBV29-1 to TRBJ1-3, with D possibly matching TRBD1 (5 bases). This CDR3 is built from 14 residues. V lost 4 bases and J 0 bases, leaving 10 bases between the germline ends. Germline assignment: CDR1 SQVTM and CDR2 ANQGSEA. The CDR3 here is CSVAGGASGNTIYF. In nucleotides, the CDR3 is TGCAGCGTTGCGGGGGGAGCCTCTGGAAACACCATATATTTT.

This clonotype has a handful of counts. The V and J genes are TRBV14 and TRBJ2-6; D possibly corresponds to TRBD1 (6 bases). The germline CDR1 and CDR2 sequences are SGHDN and FVKESK. CDR3 length: 16 amino acids. Trimming cost V 3 bases and J 3 bases, with 12 bases left between them. CDR3 DNA: TGTGCCAGCAGCCAGTCAGGGGCCCGTGGGGCCAACGTCCTGACTTTC. Protein: CASSQSGARGANVLTF.

The chain links TRBV11-2 to TRBJ2-7; D may match TRBD1 or TRBD2 (5 bases each). This CDR3 comprises 15 residues. The germline CDR1 and CDR2 sequences are SGHAT and FQNNGV. Deletions cut 2 bases from V and 2 bases from J, with 13 bases between. The chain's CDR3 is CASSLRSPGPYEQYF. CDR3 DNA: TGTGCCAGCAGCTTAAGGTCCCCGGGACCCTACGAGCAGTACTTC.

The J gene is TRBJ1-1, the V gene TRBV7-2; no reliable D call. The germline V gene encodes CDR1 SGHTA and CDR2 FQGNSA. The CDR3 length is 13 residues. Trimming cost V 4 bases and J 0 bases, with 6 bases left between them. The DNA for the CDR3 is TGTGCCAGCAGCTCTCATTTGAACACTGAAGCTTTCTTT. This encodes CASSSHLNTEAFF.

The chain carries TRBV19 and TRBJ2-7; D unresolved. CDR1 is LNHDA and CDR2 is SQIVND in the germline V gene (reference sequence). Trimming took 4 bases from V and 1 from J, leaving 11 bases between them. CDR3 length: 14 amino acids. The CDR3 reads CASSNQAGSYEQYF. As DNA, the CDR3 is TGTGCCAGTAGTAATCAGGCAGGATCCTACGAGCAGTACTTC.

This sequence joins TRBV6-2 or TRBV6-3 and TRBJ2-7, with 8 positions matching TRBD2. Per the germline V gene, CDR1 is MNHEY and CDR2 is SVGEGT. The J segment lost 2 bases and the V segment lost 4 bases, leaving 16 bases of the junction unmatched. The CDR3 contains 18 residues. CDR3: CASSFPRTSPPTPYEQYF. The CDR3 nucleotides read TGTGCCAGCAGTTTTCCCCGGACTAGCCCGCCTACACCCTACGAGCAGTACTTC.